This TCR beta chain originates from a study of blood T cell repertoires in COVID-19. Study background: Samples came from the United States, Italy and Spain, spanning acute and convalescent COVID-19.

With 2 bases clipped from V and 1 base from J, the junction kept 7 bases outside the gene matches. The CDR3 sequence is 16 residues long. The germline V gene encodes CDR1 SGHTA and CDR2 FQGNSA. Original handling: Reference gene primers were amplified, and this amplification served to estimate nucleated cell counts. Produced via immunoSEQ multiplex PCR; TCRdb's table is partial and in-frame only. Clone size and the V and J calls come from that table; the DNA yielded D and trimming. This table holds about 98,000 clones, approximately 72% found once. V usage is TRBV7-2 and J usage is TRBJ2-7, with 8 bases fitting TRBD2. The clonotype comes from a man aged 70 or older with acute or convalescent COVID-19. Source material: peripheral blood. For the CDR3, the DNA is TGTGCCAGCAGCTTATGGTCGGGAGGGCTTTCCTACGAGCAGTACTTC. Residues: CASSLWSGGLSYEQYF.